Below are 30 T cell receptor beta chains sequenced from a single sample in a study of CD8 T cells in Susac syndrome. An amount of RNA that ranged from about 0.45 to 1 ug was reverse transcribed with random hexamers. TCRdb re-analysed the immunoSEQ multiplex PCR reads in MiXCR, keeping a single row per CDR3 protein. The data contain some 300,000 distinct CDR3 sequences, about nine tenths of them seen just once; the ten biggest clones take up roughly 0.2%. The material sequenced was CD8+ T cells from PBMCs. Receptors were obtained from a human donor with multiple sclerosis.

With respect to this clonotype: A read error may account for a junction end that differs from germline. The chain links TRBV19 to TRBJ2-7; 11 bases line up with TRBD2. Germline values: CDR1 LNHDA, CDR2 SQIVND (reference sequence). The CDR3 length is 15 residues. This CDR3 is CASSITSGSPYEQYF. The CDR3 region has the DNA TGTGCCAGTAGTATCACTAGCGGGAGTCCCTATGAGCAGTACTTC. Full variable domain (remainder filled in from reference TRBV19 and TRBJ2-7): DGGITQSPKYLFRKEGQNVTLSCEQNLNHDAMYWYRQDPGQGLRLIYYSQIVNDFQKGDIAEGYSVSREKKESFPLTVTSAQKNPTAFYLCASSITSGSPYEQYFGPGTRLTVT.

The chain carries TRBV19 and TRBJ1-1; D is unclear. CDR1 and CDR2 (germline): LNHDA, SQIVND (reference sequence). The CDR3 contains 13 residues. Trimming removed 7 bases at V and 7 bases at J, with 16 bases between. The CDR3 region is CASNPGLDLEAFF. The CDR3 nucleotides are TGTGCCAGTAACCCCGGTTTGGACCTTGAAGCTTTCTTT.

The chain uses TRBV2 and TRBJ1-4; 8 bases fit TRBD1. CDR3 length: 16 amino acids. V shed 5 bases and J 1 base; nucleotides not matched to a gene: 6. Germline V gene sequence: CDR1 SNHLY, CDR2 FYNNEI. The chain's CDR3 is CASSRGTGGTNEKLFF. DNA of the CDR3: TGTGCCAGCAGTAGGGGAACAGGGGGAACTAATGAAAAACTGTTTTTT.

This clonotype was detected a few times. The V and J genes are TRBV6-2 or TRBV6-3 and TRBJ1-5, with D hard to call. CDR1 is MNHEY and CDR2 is SVGEGT in the germline V gene. V shed 8 bases and J shed 3 bases, with 8 bases lying between them. There are 12 residues in the CDR3. Written as DNA, the CDR3 is TGTGCCAGCGTGGGGTACAATCAGCCCCAGCATTTT. It codes for CASVGYNQPQHF.

As DNA, the CDR3 is TGTGCTAGTGGTTTGGGGGTAGGGTACGAGCAGTACTTC. It is translated as CASGLGVGYEQYF. This sequence joins TRBV12-5 and TRBJ2-7; no clear D. Germline loops: CDR1 LGHNT, CDR2 FRNRAP. Between the trimmed V and J ends, which lost 1 base and 4 bases, there was a span of 8 bases. The CDR3 covers 13 residues. Looking up the rest from reference TRBV12-5 and TRBJ2-7 gives the full variable domain: DARVTQTPRHKVTEMGQEVTMRCQPILGHNTVFWYRQTMMQGLELLAYFRNRAPLDDSGMPKDRFSAEMPDATLATLKIQPSEPRDSAVYFCASGLGVGYEQYFGPGTRLTVT.

V is TRBV5-1 and J is TRBJ1-2; D possibly corresponds to TRBD1 (6 bases). CDR1 SGHRS and CDR2 YFSETQ come from the germline V gene. This CDR3 has 14 amino acids. V was cut by 1 base and J by 2 bases, with 9 bases left in between. The CDR3 coding sequence is TGCGCCAGCAGCTTGACGGACAGAAACTATGGCTACACCTTC. It encodes CASSLTDRNYGYTF.

The V call is TRBV18, the J call TRBJ1-2; 10 bases are a match to TRBD1. Germline V gene lookup returns CDR1 KGHSH and CDR2 LQKENI. The junction had 9 bases not matched to a gene; V was cut back by 3 bases and J by 5 bases. This CDR3 has 16 residues. The CDR3 is CASSPAGDRGKYGYTF. DNA of the CDR3: TGTGCCAGCTCACCGGCAGGGGACAGGGGAAAATATGGCTACACCTTC.

J is TRBJ2-3 and V is TRBV20-1; 11 nucleotides match TRBD2. Germline CDR1 and CDR2: DFQATT and SNEGSKA (reference sequence). The ends lost 6 bases at V and 0 bases at J; junction bases unmatched: 17. This CDR3 is 19 amino acids long. CDR3 sequence (DNA): TGCAGTGCCCCAAGGTGGAGTTTAGCGGGGGGGCTAAGCACAGATACGCAGTATTTT. Translated, it gives CSAPRWSLAGGLSTDTQYF.

J is TRBJ2-5 and V is TRBV7-8, with 13 bases matching TRBD2. There are 17 residues in the CDR3. Germline CDR1 SGHVS, CDR2 FQNEAQ. The V and J ends lost 5 bases and 2 bases, in that order; junction bases with no gene match: 8. The CDR3 DNA reads TGTGCCAGCAGCGAAGGACTAGCGGGGGAATTTCAAGAGACCCAGTACTTC. Translated: CASSEGLAGEFQETQYF.

This clonotype occurred once. The chain recombines TRBV5-1 with TRBJ2-7; possibly TRBD1 for D (6 bases). Deletions cut 2 bases from V and 2 bases from J, with 14 bases between. Germline V gives CDR1 SGHRS, CDR2 YFSETQ. This CDR3 is 15 amino acids long. The CDR3 reads CASSFRGSAPYEQYF. The CDR3 DNA follows: TGCGCCAGCAGCTTCAGGGGTAGTGCCCCCTACGAGCAGTACTTC.

V usage is TRBV12-3 or TRBV12-4 and J usage is TRBJ1-3; D gene uncertain. V was shortened by 1 base and J by 0 bases, with 13 bases between the two germline ends. The length of the CDR3 is 17 residues. The CDR3 here is CASSLDGMRSSGNTIYF. The CDR3 region has the DNA TGTGCCAGCAGTTTAGATGGGATGCGGTCCTCTGGAAACACCATATATTTT.

The chain carries TRBV2 and TRBJ2-3; TRBD2 matches at 11 bases. Per germline, CDR1 SNHLY and CDR2 FYNNEI. The CDR3 has 14 residues. Germline trimming cut 5 bases from V and 5 bases from J; bases unmatched to any gene: 3. The CDR3 sequence is CASSTSGSQDTQYF. The CDR3 DNA follows: TGTGCCAGCAGTACTAGCGGGAGTCAAGATACGCAGTATTTT.

This clonotype has only one observation. The chain combines TRBV7-9 with TRBJ2-7; weak D call: TRBD1 (6 bases). CDR1 and CDR2 from the germline V gene are SEHNR and FQNEAQ (reference sequence). This CDR3 has 16 amino acids. The V gene lost 0 bases and the J gene lost 1 base, with 13 bases spanning the gap. For the CDR3, the DNA is TGTGCCAGCAGCTTAGCACTCGGGACACGTTCCTACGAGCAGTACTTC. This codes for CASSLALGTRSYEQYF.

This chain connects TRBV12-3 or TRBV12-4 to TRBJ1-4; tentative D call: TRBD1 (6 bases). The V end lost 5 bases, the J end lost 3 bases, and 10 bases lay between the germline ends. The CDR3 runs 14 residues. The CDR3 reads CASSPGASNEKLFF. Here the CDR3 DNA reads TGTGCCAGCAGTCCAGGGGCCTCTAATGAAAAACTGTTTTTT.

The chain recombines TRBV30 with TRBJ2-6; D not certain. The germline CDR1 and CDR2 sequences are GTSNPN and SVGIG (reference sequence). Trimming shortened V by 0 bases and J by 1 base, and 7 bases separated the two germline ends. This CDR3 comprises 15 residues. CDR3 DNA sequence: TGTGCCTGGAGTGTGGGAAGTTCTGGGGCCAACGTCCTGACTTTC. Amino acid sequence: CAWSVGSSGANVLTF.

The chain employs TRBV6-1 and TRBJ1-1; 7 bases are shared with TRBD1. V was clipped by 0 bases and J by 0 bases; unmatched bases: 1. The length of the CDR3 is 15 residues. Germline V gene data show CDR1 as MNHNS and CDR2 as SASEGT. The DNA for the CDR3 is TGTGCCAGCAGTGAAGCACAGGGGATGAACACTGAAGCTTTCTTT. Protein sequence: CASSEAQGMNTEAFF.

The rearrangement links TRBV6-5 to TRBJ2-1; the match to TRBD2 covers 10 bases. V shed 6 bases, J shed 8 bases, and the junction held 10 bases outside the gene matches. The CDR3 loop spans 15 amino acids. Germline V lookup: CDR1 MNHEY, CDR2 SVGAGI. CDR3 bases: TGTGCCAGCAGCGAGAGCGGGGGGGCCGATGATGAGCAGTTCTTC. It translates to CASSESGGADDEQFF.

The V and J genes are TRBV7-9 and TRBJ2-7; 7 bases are shared with TRBD1. V lost 10 bases to trimming and J lost 0 bases; unmatched junction nucleotides: 6. The CDR3 is 13 residues long. CDR1 is SEHNR, CDR2 FQNEAQ, per germline (reference sequence). The CDR3 sequence: CATDRAFSYEQYF. The CDR3 nucleotides are TGTGCCACCGACAGGGCCTTCTCCTACGAGCAGTACTTC.

This clonotype is a singleton in its sample. The chain combines TRBV30 with TRBJ2-3; D may be TRBD1 (6 bases). V was clipped by 5 bases and J by 0 bases, with 9 bases between them. This CDR3 is 13 amino acids long. Per the germline V gene, CDR1 is GTSNPN and CDR2 is SVGIG (reference sequence). CDR3 bases: TGTGCCTGGCAGGGGATTAGCACAGATACGCAGTATTTT. Translation: CAWQGISTDTQYF.

The chain is built from TRBV25-1 and TRBJ2-1; the match to TRBD1 covers 10 bases. Germline lookup yields CDR1 MGHDK and CDR2 SYGVNS. The CDR3 loop spans 16 amino acids. Unmatched junction bases numbered 5, after V lost 5 bases and J lost 1 base. CDR3 coding DNA: TGTGCCAGCAGTAGGTGGACAGGGGGGTCCTACAATGAGCAGTTCTTC. It translates to CASSRWTGGSYNEQFF.

The chain employs TRBV20-1 and TRBJ2-7; 9 bases align to TRBD2. The CDR3 sequence is 16 residues long. The J segment lost 4 bases and the V segment lost 0 bases, leaving 10 bases of the junction unmatched. The germline CDR1 and CDR2 sequences are DFQATT and SNEGSKA (reference sequence). The CDR3 loop is CSARDRGSGSIYEQYF. CDR3 in DNA: TGCAGTGCTAGAGATCGGGGTAGCGGGAGTATATACGAGCAGTACTTC.

This chain uses TRBV15 with TRBJ2-1; D gene uncertain. V was cut by 0 bases and J by 8 bases, with 11 bases left in between. Germline V CDR1 and CDR2: LNHNV, YYDKDF (reference sequence). The CDR3 is 14 residues long. The CDR3 DNA reads TGTGCCACCAGCAGAGAAGAAGTTTATCATGAGCAGTTCTTC. Protein sequence: CATSREEVYHEQFF.

This chain uses TRBV7-3 with TRBJ2-1; D remains ambiguous. Germline V CDR1 and CDR2: SGHTA, FQGTGA. V shed 5 bases and J shed 8 bases, with 10 bases lying between them. This CDR3 has 12 residues. CDR3 DNA sequence: TGTGCCAGCAGCCTTGGTTTGGATGAGCAGTTCTTC. Protein sequence: CASSLGLDEQFF.

V and J are TRBV9 and TRBJ2-7; maybe TRBD1 (5 bases). Deletions cut 2 bases from V and 2 bases from J, with 14 bases between. The CDR3 runs 15 residues. Germline V gene data show CDR1 as SGDLS and CDR2 as YYNGEE. Here the CDR3 reads CASSVGRSVTYEQYF. CDR3 sequence (DNA): TGTGCCAGCAGCGTGGGGCGGAGCGTTACCTACGAGCAGTACTTC.

V gene TRBV14 combines with J gene TRBJ2-7; 7 bases align to TRBD1. The CDR3 spans 16 residues. The germline CDR1 and CDR2 sequences are SGHDN and FVKESK. The ends lost 3 bases at V and 1 base at J; junction bases unmatched: 9. The CDR3 protein is CASSHLNRGQSYEQYF. CDR3 nucleotides: TGTGCCAGCAGCCACTTAAACAGGGGCCAATCCTACGAGCAGTACTTC.

The V gene is TRBV7-2, the J gene TRBJ2-3; TRBD1 matches 7 bases. The CDR3 extends over 14 amino acids. Per germline, CDR1 SGHTA and CDR2 FQGNSA. The V gene end was trimmed by 4 bases and the J gene end by 2 bases; junction bases not matched to a gene: 3. The CDR3 sequence is CASSWTGPTDTQYF. The CDR3, as DNA: TGTGCCAGCAGCTGGACAGGTCCCACAGATACGCAGTATTTT. Full variable domain (outside the CDR3, taken from reference TRBV7-2 and TRBJ2-3): GAGVSQSPSNKVTEKGKDVELRCDPISGHTALYWYRQSLGQGLEFLIYFQGNSAPDKSGLPSDRFSAERTGGSVSTLTIQRTQQEDSAVYLCASSWTGPTDTQYFGPGTRLTVL.

This chain joins TRBV15 and TRBJ2-1; TRBD1 matches at 7 bases. CDR3 length equals 13 residues. After removal of 7 bases from V and 14 bases from J, the junction contained 14 bases not matched to a gene. Germline V gene lookup returns CDR1 LNHNV and CDR2 YYDKDF (reference sequence). Written as DNA, the CDR3 is TGTGCCACCACAACCTTTAGACAGGGTAATAAGTTCTTC. Translating it yields CATTTFRQGNKFF. Combining the CDR3 with reference TRBV15 and TRBJ2-1 gives the whole variable domain DAMVIQNPRYQVTQFGKPVTLSCSQTLNHNVMYWYQQKSSQAPKLLFHYYDKDFNNEADTPDNFQSRRPNTSFCFLDIRSPGLGDTAMYLCATTTFRQGNKFFGPGTRLTVL.

CDR3 bases: TGCGCCAGCAGCGCCGAGGGGGGACATGAGCAGTTCTTC. Translation gives CASSAEGGHEQFF. The V and J genes are TRBV5-1 and TRBJ2-1; D might be TRBD1 or TRBD2, each matching 6 bases. This CDR3 contains 13 residues. CDR1 SGHRS and CDR2 YFSETQ come from the germline V gene. The V gene lost 4 bases and the J gene lost 8 bases, with 13 bases spanning the gap.

J is TRBJ2-1 and V is TRBV27, with 9 bases that match TRBD1. V lost 3 bases, J lost 7 bases, and 7 bases stayed unmatched. CDR1 and CDR2 from the germline V gene are MNHEY and SMNVEV (reference sequence). This CDR3 has 15 amino acids. Here the CDR3 reads CASSFETGGLNEQFF. The CDR3 nucleotides are TGTGCCAGCAGTTTCGAGACAGGGGGACTGAATGAGCAGTTCTTC.

This clonotype came up once. The chain carries TRBV29-1 and TRBJ2-2, with D possibly being TRBD2 (5 bases). The V end lost 3 bases, the J end lost 5 bases, and 13 bases lay between the germline ends. CDR3 length: 14 residues. CDR1 is SQVTM, CDR2 ANQGSEA, per germline. The CDR3 coding sequence is TGCAGCGTTGAGACCGGGGAAGGAACCGGGGAGCTGTTTTTT. Residues: CSVETGEGTGELFF.